This section outlines one T cell receptor (beta chain) sequence together with its context. These data are taken from a study of T cell responses to AZD1222 COVID-19 vaccine. Study-wide context: Doses given second, at about 4 or about 12 weeks, were pooled.

Profiled with immunoSEQ multiplex PCR; TCRdb holds only in-frame clones, not every one. The table has around 180,000 clones, 88% seen once. The clonotype was recovered from an adult in good health. The specimen was peripheral blood, collected on day 0 of AZD1222 vaccination.

CDR3 coding DNA: TGTGCCAGCAGCTTAGGGGGGGGGTGGCCTGAAGCTTTCTTT. Protein: CASSLGGGWPEAFF. The chain combines TRBV11-3 with TRBJ1-1, with D perhaps matching TRBD1 (5 bases). The CDR3 is made up of 14 amino acids. Per the germline V gene, CDR1 is SGHNT and CDR2 is YENEEA. Trimming pared 1 base from V and 6 bases from J, leaving 12 bases between.